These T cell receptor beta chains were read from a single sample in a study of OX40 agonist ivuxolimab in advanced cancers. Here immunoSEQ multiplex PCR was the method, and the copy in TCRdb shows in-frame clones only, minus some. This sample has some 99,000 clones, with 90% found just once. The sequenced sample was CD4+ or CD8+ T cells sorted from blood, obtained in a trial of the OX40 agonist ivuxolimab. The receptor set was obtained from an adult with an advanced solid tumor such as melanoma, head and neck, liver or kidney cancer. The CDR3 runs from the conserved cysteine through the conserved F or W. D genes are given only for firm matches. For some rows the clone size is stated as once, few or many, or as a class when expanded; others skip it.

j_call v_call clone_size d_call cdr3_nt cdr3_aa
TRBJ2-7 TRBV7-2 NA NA TGTGCCAGCAGCTCCGGAGGTCATGGATTATACGAGCAGTACTTC CASSSGGHGLYEQYF
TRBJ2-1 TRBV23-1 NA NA TGCGCCAGCAGTCGTGGTGGTCTTTATGAGCAGTTCTTC CASSRGGLYEQFF
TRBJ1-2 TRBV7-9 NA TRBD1 TGTGCCAGCAGAGCGATACGGGACAGTAACTATGGCTACACCTTC CASRAIRDSNYGYTF
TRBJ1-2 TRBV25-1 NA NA TGTGCCAGCAGTGTAGTCAGGGTACGGACTCACTACACCTTC CASSVVRVRTHYTF
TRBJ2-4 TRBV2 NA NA TGTGCCAGCAGCATAATAGCCAAAAACATTCAGTACTTC CASSIIAKNIQYF
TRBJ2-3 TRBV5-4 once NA TGTGCCAGCAGCTTAGGTGGCACAGATACGCAGTATTTT CASSLGGTDTQYF
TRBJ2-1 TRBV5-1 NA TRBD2 TGCGCCAGCAGCCCCGCGGCTAGCGGGACACCCCTCAATGAGCAGTTCTTC CASSPAASGTPLNEQFF
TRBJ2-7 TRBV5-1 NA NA TGCGCCAGCAGCTTAATGGCGTCATACGAGCAGTACTTC CASSLMASYEQYF
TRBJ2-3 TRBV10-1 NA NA TGCGCCAGCCCAGCGCCCCAATCTCAGGCAGATACGCAGTATTTT CASPAPQSQADTQYF
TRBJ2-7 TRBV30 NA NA TGTGCCTGGAGTGGGGCTAGTCTAGGCGAGCAGTACTTC CAWSGASLGEQYF
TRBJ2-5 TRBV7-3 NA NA TGTGCCAGCAGCTTAACGGGCCGCAGGGTCCAAGAGACCCAGTACTTC CASSLTGRRVQETQYF
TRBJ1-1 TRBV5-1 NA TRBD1 TGCGCCAGCAGCTTGGCTCAGGGGGTCACTGAAGCTTTCTTT CASSLAQGVTEAFF
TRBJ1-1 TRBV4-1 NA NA TGCGCCAGCAGCCAAGAGACGCGACAGCGGAACACTGAAGCTTTCTTT CASSQETRQRNTEAFF
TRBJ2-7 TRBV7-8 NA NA TGTGCCAGCAGCCCCCGATGGGTCAGGGACGACTACGAGCAGTACTTC CASSPRWVRDDYEQYF
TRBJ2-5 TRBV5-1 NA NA TGCGCCAGCAGCTTCTCAGGGGAAGAGACCCAGTACTTC CASSFSGEETQYF
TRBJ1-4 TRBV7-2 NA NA TGTGCCAGCAGCTCGATACGGGATACTGAAGCAACTAATGAAAAACTGTTTTTT CASSSIRDTEATNEKLFF
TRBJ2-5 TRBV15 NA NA TGTGCCACCAGCAGGAGGGACCCGGGGACGGAGACCCAGTACTTC CATSRRDPGTETQYF
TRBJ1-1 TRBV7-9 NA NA TGTGCCAGCAGCCAGACACAGGTTCAAGCTTTCTTT CASSQTQVQAFF
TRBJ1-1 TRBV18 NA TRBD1 TGTGCCAGCTCACAGGGACAGGGCACTGAAGCTTTCTTT CASSQGQGTEAFF
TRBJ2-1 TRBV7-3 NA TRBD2 TGTGCCAGCAGCTTTTGGGGTGCGGGAGGGCCCAATGAGCAGTTCTTC CASSFWGAGGPNEQFF
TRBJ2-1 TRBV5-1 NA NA TGCGCCAGCAGCTTGGTGCAGGGATCCTACAATGAGCAGTTCTTC CASSLVQGSYNEQFF
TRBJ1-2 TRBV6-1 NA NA TGTGCCAGCAGTGAATTTAAAACCGTGTATGGCTACACCTTC CASSEFKTVYGYTF
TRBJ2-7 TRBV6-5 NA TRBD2 TGTGCCAGCAGTCCTAGCGGGGTTCACTACGAGCAGTACTTC CASSPSGVHYEQYF
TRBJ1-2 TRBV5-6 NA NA TGTGCCAGCAGCTCTAGAATCGGGTCAGGGGCGGTTAGGGGCTACACCTTC CASSSRIGSGAVRGYTF
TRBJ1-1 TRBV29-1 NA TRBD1 TGCAGCGCCCGACAGGGAGACACTGAAGCTTTCTTT CSARQGDTEAFF
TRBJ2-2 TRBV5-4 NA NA TGTGCCAGCAGCTTGACCGTCGTAGGGCTAGCGACGGGGGAGCTGTTTTTT CASSLTVVGLATGELFF
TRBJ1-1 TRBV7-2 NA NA TGTGCCAGCAGCTTAGGGAGACAGACTACTGAAGCTTTCTTT CASSLGRQTTEAFF
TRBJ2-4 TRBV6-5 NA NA TGTGCCAGCAGCTCCTCCCCAGGGCACATTCAGTACTTC CASSSSPGHIQYF
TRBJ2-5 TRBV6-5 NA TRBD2 TGTGCCAGCAGCTACTACGGGGGGGCTGAAGAGACCCAGTACTTC CASSYYGGAEETQYF
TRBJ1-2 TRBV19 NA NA TGTGCCAGTAGTATAGATAGGGACTACTATGGCTACACCTTC CASSIDRDYYGYTF
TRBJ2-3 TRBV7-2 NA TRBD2 TGTGCCAGCAGCTTAGGACTAGCGGGAGCGGCAGATACGCAGTATTTT CASSLGLAGAADTQYF
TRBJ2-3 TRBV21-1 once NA TGTGCCAGCGCCAACATGGGGACTAGCGGAAGAACGCAGTATTTT CASANMGTSGRTQYF
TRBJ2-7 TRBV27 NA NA TGTGCCAGCCATCATGGCAGGGACCCTTACCCACTCTCCTACGAGCAGTACTTC CASHHGRDPYPLSYEQYF
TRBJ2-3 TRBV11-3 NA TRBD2 TGTGCCAGCAGCCGTAGAGGGGGACTAGCGGGAGTTACAGATACGCAGTATTTT CASSRRGGLAGVTDTQYF
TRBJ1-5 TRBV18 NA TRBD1 TGTGCCAGCTCGCCGACAGGGACCTTGGGCAATCAGCCCCAGCATTTT CASSPTGTLGNQPQHF
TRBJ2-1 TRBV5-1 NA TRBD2 TGCGCCAGCAGCGTCTCTAGCGGGAGTTTCAATGAGCAGTTCTTC CASSVSSGSFNEQFF
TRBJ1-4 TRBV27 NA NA TGTGCCAGCCGGACTGGGGGAGGGTCTAATGAAAAACTGTTTTTT CASRTGGGSNEKLFF